Listed below are T cell receptor beta chains from one sample, sequenced in a study of shared clonotypes between healthy human individuals. Generated by immunoSEQ multiplex PCR, the TCRdb table keeps only in-frame clones and is missing some. This sample carries 2 million or so clones, roughly 94% of them seen once, and the ten largest clones take around 0.13%. Sequenced: naive CD4+ T cells sorted from blood. These receptor sequences come from a man younger than 35 in good health. CDR3s include the opening cysteine and the closing phenylalanine or tryptophan. The order of the fields is V gene, J gene, D gene, clone size, CDR3 DNA, CDR3 protein. A D gene is named only where the DNA matches it firmly. Some rows mark clone size as missing; the rest say once, few, many or name a class of expanded clone.

>TRBV30|TRBJ1-6|TRBD1|.
TGTGCCTGGAGTATAGACAGGGGTAATTCACCCCTCCACTTT
CAWSIDRGNSPLHF
>TRBV11-2|TRBJ2-3|TRBD2|.
TGTGCCAGCAGCTACCCGGGACTAGTACTCAATACGCAGTATTTT
CASSYPGLVLNTQYF
>TRBV11-3|TRBJ2-3|.|once
TGTGCCAGCAGCTTAGATTGGGGCGCCGGAACGCAGTATTTT
CASSLDWGAGTQYF
>TRBV18|TRBJ2-7|.|.
TGTGCCAGCTCACCAGGGGCGACCTACGAGCAGTACTTC
CASSPGATYEQYF
>TRBV28|TRBJ2-1|TRBD1|.
TGTGCCAGTCACGGGGACAGGGGGCACAATGAGCAGTTCTTC
CASHGDRGHNEQFF
>TRBV7-2|TRBJ2-7|.|.
TGTGCCAGCAGCTTAGATTCCGGCGGGGTTCCCTACGAGCAGTACTTC
CASSLDSGGVPYEQYF
>TRBV28|TRBJ1-2|TRBD1|.
TGTGCCAGCAGTTTTAACAGGGGGCTGGGTGGCTACACCTTC
CASSFNRGLGGYTF
>TRBV10-3|TRBJ2-7|TRBD1|.
TGTGCCATCAGTGTTGGGACAGGAGGTGTAGGGTACTTC
CAISVGTGGVGYF
>TRBV28|TRBJ2-7|.|.
TGTGCCAGCAGTTTATGGGGGGCGAAGCAGTACTTC
CASSLWGAKQYF
>TRBV5-1|TRBJ2-5|.|.
TGCGCCAGCAGCTCTCAAGCGGTGAGTCCCGAAGAGACCCAGTACTTC
CASSSQAVSPEETQYF
>TRBV10-3|TRBJ1-2|TRBD1|.
TGTGCCATCACTCGGGACAGAACAAACTATGGCTACACCTTC
CAITRDRTNYGYTF
>TRBV11-2|TRBJ1-4|.|few
TGTGCCAGCAGCGTGAGTTTAGGGAATGAAAAACTGTTTTTT
CASSVSLGNEKLFF
>TRBV19|TRBJ1-1|.|.
TGTGCCAGTAGTCCGACCCAGGGACCTGAAGCTTTCTTT
CASSPTQGPEAFF
>TRBV6-1|TRBJ2-7|TRBD2|.
TGTGCCGTCCCGGGGACTAGCCTCTACGAGCAGTACTTC
CAVPGTSLYEQYF
>TRBV7-6|TRBJ1-1|.|.
TGTGCCAGCAGCCCTGGGATGAACACTGAAGCTTTCTTT
CASSPGMNTEAFF
>TRBV30|TRBJ1-6|.|once
TGTGCCTGGAGCCCCGAAGATAATTCACCCCTCCACTTT
CAWSPEDNSPLHF
>TRBV2|TRBJ2-3|TRBD2|.
TGTGCCAGCAGCGCCACTAGCGGGAGTTCAGATACGCAGTATTTT
CASSATSGSSDTQYF
>TRBV4-1|TRBJ1-2|TRBD1|.
TGCGCCAGCAGCCAAGATAGCCTGGACAGGACCCCCCGGTACACCTTC
CASSQDSLDRTPRYTF
>TRBV7-9|TRBJ2-7|.|.
TGTGCCAGCAGCTTACTTCCGACCTACGAGCAGTACTTC
CASSLLPTYEQYF
>TRBV25-1|TRBJ2-2|TRBD1|.
TGTGCCAGTAGGGGACAGGGGAGGATCGGGGAGCTGTTTTTT
CASRGQGRIGELFF
>TRBV2|TRBJ2-3|.|.
TGTGCCAGCAGGAGCGGGCCCCAGGGAGATACGCAGTATTTT
CASRSGPQGDTQYF
>TRBV30|TRBJ2-3|.|.
TGTGCTTGGGCGAGCACAGATACGCAGTATTTT
CAWASTDTQYF
>TRBV28|TRBJ2-1|TRBD1|.
TGTGCCAGCAGTTTACCCGGGACAGGGAGCAGCGAGCAGTTCTTC
CASSLPGTGSSEQFF
>TRBV6-5|TRBJ1-2|TRBD1|.
TGTGCCAGCAGAAGCTCGGACAGGCGTTATGGCTACACCTTC
CASRSSDRRYGYTF
>TRBV29-1|TRBJ1-1|.|.
TGCAGCGTTGTAAAGCCTTTGAACACTGAAGCTTTCTTT
CSVVKPLNTEAFF
>TRBV27|TRBJ1-6|.|.
TGTGCCAGCAGTTCGGATATCGGAATCGGTTCACCCCTCCACTTT
CASSSDIGIGSPLHF
>TRBV11-2|TRBJ1-6|TRBD1|.
TGTGCCAGCAGCCCCGGGACAGGGAGCCATAATTCACCCCTCCACTTT
CASSPGTGSHNSPLHF
>TRBV10-3|TRBJ2-7|.|.
TGTGCCTCCAGGGGCTTCTCGGAGCAGTACTTC
CASRGFSEQYF
>TRBV10-3|TRBJ1-6|TRBD1|.
TGTGCCATCAGACCCGGACAGGTTAATTCACCCCTCCACTTT
CAIRPGQVNSPLHF
>TRBV10-3|TRBJ1-1|.|.
TGTGCCATCAGTGATTCTTACAGAGGCACTGAAGCTTTCTTT
CAISDSYRGTEAFF
>TRBV18|TRBJ1-1|TRBD1|.
TGTGCCAGCTCCCCGACAGGGGTTGGAGCTGAAGCTTTCTTT
CASSPTGVGAEAFF
>TRBV7-9|TRBJ1-2|TRBD1|.
TGTGCCAGCAGCTCTACAGGGGTCGATGGCTACACCTTC
CASSSTGVDGYTF
>TRBV5-6|TRBJ2-1|TRBD1|.
TGTGCCAGCAGCGCCCTCGGACAGGGGCAATACAATGAGCAGTTCTTC
CASSALGQGQYNEQFF
>TRBV5-1|TRBJ1-6|TRBD1|.
TGCGCCAGCAGCCCAGGGACAGGGAGTAATTCACCCCTCCACTTT
CASSPGTGSNSPLHF
>TRBV7-9|TRBJ2-7|.|.
TGTGCCAGCAGTCCGGTTGACTTCTACGAGCAGTACTTC
CASSPVDFYEQYF
>TRBV6-5|TRBJ1-6|.|.
TGTGCCAGCAGAACTGCGAATTCACCCCTCCACTTT
CASRTANSPLHF
>TRBV2|TRBJ1-5|.|.
TGTGCCAGCCTCCCGGGGCCGGCTGGCAATCAGCCCCAGCATTTT
CASLPGPAGNQPQHF
>TRBV29-1|TRBJ2-3|TRBD1|.
TGCAGCGTACAGGGGGCGGAGAGCACAGATACGCAGTATTTT
CSVQGAESTDTQYF
>TRBV5-4|TRBJ1-6|.|.
TGTGCCAGCAGACCCGATGGGGCCAGCTATAATTCACCCCTCCACTTT
CASRPDGASYNSPLHF
>TRBV30|TRBJ1-3|.|.
TGTGCCTGGAGTGTGCAGCGTAGCTCTGGAAACACCATATATTTT
CAWSVQRSSGNTIYF
>TRBV6-1|TRBJ2-1|TRBD2|.
TGTGCTAGCAGACTAGCGGGAGCCTCCTACAATGAGCAGTTCTTC
CASRLAGASYNEQFF
>TRBV6-5|TRBJ2-7|.|.
TGTGCCAGCAGTTCAAGATACGTAACAGGCGACGAGCAGTACTTC
CASSSRYVTGDEQYF
>TRBV7-3|TRBJ2-2|.|.
TGTGCCAGCAGCCTCGGGAGTACCGGGGAGCTGTTTTTT
CASSLGSTGELFF
>TRBV2|TRBJ2-7|.|.
TGTGCCAGCAGTGAAGGGTCTGGACAGACCTACTACGAGCAGTACTTC
CASSEGSGQTYYEQYF
>TRBV30|TRBJ2-7|.|.
TGTGCCAGCGGAGGCAGGCGGAACGAGCAGTACTTC
CASGGRRNEQYF
>TRBV27|TRBJ2-5|TRBD2|.
TGTGCCAGCAGTTTATCCGGACTAGCGGGGGTCGAAGAGACCCAGTACTTC
CASSLSGLAGVEETQYF
>TRBV18|TRBJ2-7|TRBD1|.
TGTGCCAGCTCACCACCGGGACAGGGGAATTACGAGCAGTACTTC
CASSPPGQGNYEQYF
>TRBV7-8|TRBJ1-2|TRBD1|.
TGTGCCAGCAGCGAACAGGGGGCGCTTGGCTACACCTTC
CASSEQGALGYTF
>TRBV7-9|TRBJ1-4|TRBD1|.
TGTGCCAGCAGCTTAGCCAGGACAGGGTGGGAAGAAAAACTGTTTTTT
CASSLARTGWEEKLFF
>TRBV18|TRBJ2-2|.|once
TGTGCCAGCTCATCCGCCGTTCTTAACACCGGGGAGCTGTTTTTT
CASSSAVLNTGELFF
>TRBV30|TRBJ2-1|.|.
TGTGCCTGGAGGAGTATTACTGAGCAGTTCTTC
CAWRSITEQFF